These 5 T cell receptor beta chains were all obtained from the same sample, sequenced in a study of response to subunit inactivated influenza vaccine. MiXCR, run by TCRdb on the RT-PCR reads, gives a single entry per CDR3 protein. The profile covers more than 700,000 distinct CDR3 sequences, with approximately 22% appearing a single time and about a tenth taken by the ten largest. Sequences were derived from PBMCs from blood, sampled approximately 5 days after vaccination. These receptors all stem from a man aged 45-60 years who received an inactivated influenza vaccine.

Details on this clonotype: An end of the junction differs from the germline gene, which may be a read error. The chain combines TRBV11-2 with TRBJ2-3; D unresolved. CDR3 length: 14 residues. CDR1 and CDR2 from the germline V gene are SGHAT and FQNNGV. CDR3 DNA sequence: TGTGCCAGCAGCGAAGGATTCGGCACAGATACGCATTATTTT. This gives the protein CASSEGFGTDTHYF.

A few counts support this clonotype. The chain is built from TRBV11-2 and TRBJ1-4; D perhaps matches TRBD1 (5 bases). The V end was cut by 4 bases, the J end by 6 bases, with 9 bases between. The V gene's germline CDR1 is SGHAT and CDR2 FQNNGV. This CDR3 is 13 amino acids long. The CDR3 reads CASSWDGYEKLFF. The CDR3 DNA sequence: TGTGCCAGCAGCTGGGACGGATATGAAAAACTGTTTTTT.

The V and J genes are TRBV4-1 and TRBJ2-7, with D possibly matching TRBD2 (6 bases). CDR1 and CDR2 from the germline V gene are MGHRA and YSYEKL. Trimming left V 1 base short and J 3 bases short, with 10 bases between. There are 14 residues in the CDR3. DNA of the CDR3: TGCGCCAGCAGCCAAGTGGAGGGCTACTACGAGCAGTACTTC. This sequence encodes CASSQVEGYYEQYF.

This clonotype was seen ten or more times. V is TRBV4-2 and J is TRBJ1-3, with D unresolved. V was shortened by 1 base and J by 2 bases, with 18 bases between the two germline ends. This CDR3 is built from 18 residues. Germline V gene lookup returns CDR1 LGHNA and CDR2 YNFKEQ. The CDR3 nucleotides read TGTGCCAGCAGCCAAGGATTTAATTTAGTTAGTACTGGAAACACCATATATTTT. This sequence encodes CASSQGFNLVSTGNTIYF.

V and J are TRBV7-9 and TRBJ2-1, with a possible D match to TRBD2 (5 bases). The V gene lost 7 bases and the J gene lost 0 bases, with 13 bases spanning the gap. Germline CDR1 reads SEHNR; CDR2 reads FQNEAQ (reference sequence). The CDR3 is made up of 15 amino acids. The CDR3 loop reads CASTVDSFSYNEQFF. CDR3 DNA: TGTGCCAGCACCGTGGACTCCTTCTCCTACAATGAGCAGTTCTTC.